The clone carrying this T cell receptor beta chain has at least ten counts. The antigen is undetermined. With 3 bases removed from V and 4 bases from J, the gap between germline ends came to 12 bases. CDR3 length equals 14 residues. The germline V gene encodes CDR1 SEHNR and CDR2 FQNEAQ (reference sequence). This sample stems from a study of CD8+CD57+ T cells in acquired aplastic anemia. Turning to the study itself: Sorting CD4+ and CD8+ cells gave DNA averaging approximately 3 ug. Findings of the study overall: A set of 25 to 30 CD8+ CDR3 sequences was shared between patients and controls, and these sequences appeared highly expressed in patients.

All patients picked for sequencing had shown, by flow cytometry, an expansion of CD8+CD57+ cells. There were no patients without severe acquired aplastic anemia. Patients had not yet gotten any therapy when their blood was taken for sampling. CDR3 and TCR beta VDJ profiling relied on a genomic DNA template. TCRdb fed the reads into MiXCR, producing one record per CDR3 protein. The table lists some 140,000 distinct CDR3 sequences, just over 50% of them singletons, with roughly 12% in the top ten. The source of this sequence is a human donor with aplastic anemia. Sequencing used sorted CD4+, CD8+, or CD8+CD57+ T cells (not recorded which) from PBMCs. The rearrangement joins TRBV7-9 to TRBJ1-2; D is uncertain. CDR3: CASSLTAVIYGYTF. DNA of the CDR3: TGTGCCAGCAGCTTGACGGCGGTAATCTATGGCTACACCTTC. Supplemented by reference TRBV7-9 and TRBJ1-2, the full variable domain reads DTGVSQNPRHKITKRGQNVTFRCDPISEHNRLYWYRQTLGQGPEFLTYFQNEAQLEKSRLLSDRFSAERPKGSFSTLEIQRTEQGDSAMYLCASSLTAVIYGYTFGSGTRLTVV.